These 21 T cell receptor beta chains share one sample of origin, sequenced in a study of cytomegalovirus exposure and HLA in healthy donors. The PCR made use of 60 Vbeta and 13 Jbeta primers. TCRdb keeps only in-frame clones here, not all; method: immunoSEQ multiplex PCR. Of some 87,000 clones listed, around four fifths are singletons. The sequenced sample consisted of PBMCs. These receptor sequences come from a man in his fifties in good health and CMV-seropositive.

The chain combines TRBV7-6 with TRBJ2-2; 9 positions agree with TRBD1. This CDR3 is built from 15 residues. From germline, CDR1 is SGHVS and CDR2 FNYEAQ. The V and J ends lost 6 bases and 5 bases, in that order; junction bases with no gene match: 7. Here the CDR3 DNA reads TGTGCCAGCAGGTTACAGGGGGCGGTAACCGGGGAGCTGTTTTTT. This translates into CASRLQGAVTGELFF.

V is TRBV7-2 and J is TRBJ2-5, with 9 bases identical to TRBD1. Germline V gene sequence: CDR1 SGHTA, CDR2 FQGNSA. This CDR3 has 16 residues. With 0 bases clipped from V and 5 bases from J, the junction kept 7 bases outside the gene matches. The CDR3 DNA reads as TGTGCCAGCAGCTTAGCTGCGACAGGGGGTTGGGAGACCCAGTACTTC. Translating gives CASSLAATGGWETQYF.

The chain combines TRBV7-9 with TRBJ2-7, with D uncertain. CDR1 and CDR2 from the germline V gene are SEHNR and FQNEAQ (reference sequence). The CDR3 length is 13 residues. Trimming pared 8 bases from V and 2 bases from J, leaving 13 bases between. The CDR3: CASAFQAPYEQYF. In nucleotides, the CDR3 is TGTGCCAGCGCTTTCCAAGCTCCCTACGAGCAGTACTTC.

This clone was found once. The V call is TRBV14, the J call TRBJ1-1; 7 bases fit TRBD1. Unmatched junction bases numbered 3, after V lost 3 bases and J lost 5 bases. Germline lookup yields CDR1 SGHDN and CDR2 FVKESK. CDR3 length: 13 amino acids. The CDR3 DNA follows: TGTGCCAGCAGCCACCTGGGACAGACTGAAGCTTTCTTT. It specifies CASSHLGQTEAFF.

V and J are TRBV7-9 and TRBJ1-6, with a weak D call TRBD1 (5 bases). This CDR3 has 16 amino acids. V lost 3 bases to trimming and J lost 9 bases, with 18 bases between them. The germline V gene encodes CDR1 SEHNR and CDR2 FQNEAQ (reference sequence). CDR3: CASSLGDGGKSSPLHF. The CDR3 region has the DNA TGTGCCAGCAGCTTGGGGGACGGGGGTAAAAGTTCACCCCTCCACTTT.

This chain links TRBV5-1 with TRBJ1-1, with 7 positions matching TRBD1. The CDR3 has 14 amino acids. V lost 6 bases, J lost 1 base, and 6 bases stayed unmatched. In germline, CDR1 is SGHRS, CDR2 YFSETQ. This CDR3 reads CASTSTGTNTEAFF. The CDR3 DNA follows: TGCGCCAGCACCTCGACAGGGACGAACACTGAAGCTTTCTTT.

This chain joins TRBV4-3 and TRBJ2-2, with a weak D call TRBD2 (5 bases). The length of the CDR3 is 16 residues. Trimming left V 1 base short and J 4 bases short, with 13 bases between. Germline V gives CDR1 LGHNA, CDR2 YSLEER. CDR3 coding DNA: TGCGCCAGCAGCCAAGTCGGGCTAGCCGGCACCGGGGAGCTGTTTTTT. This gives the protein CASSQVGLAGTGELFF.

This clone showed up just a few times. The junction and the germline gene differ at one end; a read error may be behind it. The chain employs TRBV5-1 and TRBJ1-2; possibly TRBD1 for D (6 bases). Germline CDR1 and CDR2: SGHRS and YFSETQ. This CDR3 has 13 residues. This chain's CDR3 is CASSSGQNYGYPF. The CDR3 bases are TGCGCCAGCAGCTCTGGACAGAACTATGGCTACCCCTTC.

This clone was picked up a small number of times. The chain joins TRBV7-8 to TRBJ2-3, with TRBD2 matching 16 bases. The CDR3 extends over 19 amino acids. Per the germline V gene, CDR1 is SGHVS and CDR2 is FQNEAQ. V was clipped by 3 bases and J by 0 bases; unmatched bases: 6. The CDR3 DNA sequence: TGTGCCAGCAGCTTCCCCGGGACTAGCGGGGGGGCTAGCACAGATACGCAGTATTTT. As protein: CASSFPGTSGGASTDTQYF. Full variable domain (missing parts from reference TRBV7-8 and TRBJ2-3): GAGVSQSPRYKVAKRGQDVALRCDPISGHVSLFWYQQALGQGPEFLTYFQNEAQLDKSGLPSDRFFAERPEGSVSTLKIQRTQQEDSAVYLCASSFPGTSGGASTDTQYFGPGTRLTVL.

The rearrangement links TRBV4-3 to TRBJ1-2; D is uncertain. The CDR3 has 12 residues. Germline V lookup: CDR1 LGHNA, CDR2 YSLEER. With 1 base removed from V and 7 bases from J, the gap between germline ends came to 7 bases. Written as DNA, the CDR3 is TGCGCCAGCAGCCAAGGGCAGGCTGGCTACACCTTC. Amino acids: CASSQGQAGYTF.

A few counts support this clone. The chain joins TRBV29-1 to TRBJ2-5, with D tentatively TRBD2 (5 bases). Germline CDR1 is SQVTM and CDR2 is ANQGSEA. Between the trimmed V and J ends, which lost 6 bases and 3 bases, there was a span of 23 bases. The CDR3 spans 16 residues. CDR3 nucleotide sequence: TGCAGCGTGCGCCGTCGGCCGACCGAGAGGGAAGAGACCCAGTACTTC. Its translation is CSVRRRPTEREETQYF.

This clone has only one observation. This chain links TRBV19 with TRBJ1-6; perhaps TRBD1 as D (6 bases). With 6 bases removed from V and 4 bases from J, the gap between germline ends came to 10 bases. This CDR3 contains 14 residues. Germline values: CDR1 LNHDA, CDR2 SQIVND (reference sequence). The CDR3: CASSAGQYNSPLHF. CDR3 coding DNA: TGTGCCAGTAGCGCTGGACAGTATAATTCACCCCTCCACTTT.

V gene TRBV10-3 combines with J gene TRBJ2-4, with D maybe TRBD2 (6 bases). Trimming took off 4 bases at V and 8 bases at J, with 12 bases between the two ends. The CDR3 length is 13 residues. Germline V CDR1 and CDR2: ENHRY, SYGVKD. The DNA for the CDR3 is TGTGCCATCAGTGGACTAGATGGTGACATTCAGTACTTC. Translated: CAISGLDGDIQYF.

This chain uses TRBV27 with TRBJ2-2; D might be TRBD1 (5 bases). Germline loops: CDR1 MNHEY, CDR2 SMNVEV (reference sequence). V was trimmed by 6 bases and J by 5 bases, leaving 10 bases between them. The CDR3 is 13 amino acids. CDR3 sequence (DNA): TGTGCCAGCAGACAAAGGGGAACCGGGGAGCTGTTTTTT. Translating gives CASRQRGTGELFF.

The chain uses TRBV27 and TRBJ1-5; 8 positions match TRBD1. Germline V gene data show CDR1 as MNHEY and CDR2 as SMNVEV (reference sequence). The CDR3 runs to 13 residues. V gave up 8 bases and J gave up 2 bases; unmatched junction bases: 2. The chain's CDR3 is CASQGAGNQPQHF. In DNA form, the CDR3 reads TGTGCCAGCCAGGGGGCGGGCAATCAGCCCCAGCATTTT.

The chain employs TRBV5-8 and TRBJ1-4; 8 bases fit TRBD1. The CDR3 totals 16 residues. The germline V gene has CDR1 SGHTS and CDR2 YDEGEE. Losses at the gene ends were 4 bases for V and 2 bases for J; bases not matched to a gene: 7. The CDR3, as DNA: TGTGCCAGCAGCCCCGGACAGGGCCTTACTAATGAAAAACTGTTTTTT. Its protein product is CASSPGQGLTNEKLFF.

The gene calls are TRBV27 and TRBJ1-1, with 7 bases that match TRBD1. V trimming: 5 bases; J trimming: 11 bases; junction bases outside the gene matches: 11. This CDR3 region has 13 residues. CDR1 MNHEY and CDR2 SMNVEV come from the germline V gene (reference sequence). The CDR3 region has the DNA TGTGCCAGCAGTCCAGACAGGGCTGGGGGGGCTTTCTTT. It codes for CASSPDRAGGAFF.

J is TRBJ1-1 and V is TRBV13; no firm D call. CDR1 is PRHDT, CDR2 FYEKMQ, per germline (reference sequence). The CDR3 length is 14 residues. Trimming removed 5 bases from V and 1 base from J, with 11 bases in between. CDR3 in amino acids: CASSPLVENTEAFF. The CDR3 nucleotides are TGTGCCAGCAGCCCATTAGTAGAGAACACTGAAGCTTTCTTT.

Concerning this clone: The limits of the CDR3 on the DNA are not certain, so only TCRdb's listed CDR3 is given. The CDR3: CASSPTWGVGNQPQNF. The genes are TRBV7-2 and TRBJ1-5; the listed D gene, TRBD1, was not tested against the DNA. The CDR3 length equals 16 residues, ends included. The germline gives CDR1 SGHTA, CDR2 FQGNSA.

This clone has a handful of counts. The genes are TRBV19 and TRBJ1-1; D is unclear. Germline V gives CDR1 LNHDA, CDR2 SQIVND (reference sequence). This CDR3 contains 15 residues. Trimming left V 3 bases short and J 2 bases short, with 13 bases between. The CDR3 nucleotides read TGTGCCAGTAGTATGGTCACGCAGGTAAACACTGAAGCTTTCTTT. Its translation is CASSMVTQVNTEAFF.

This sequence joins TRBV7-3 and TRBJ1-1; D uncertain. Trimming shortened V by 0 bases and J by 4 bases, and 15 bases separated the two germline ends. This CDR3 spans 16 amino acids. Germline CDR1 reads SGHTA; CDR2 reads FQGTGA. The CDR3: CASSLTPQTRVTEAFF. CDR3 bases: TGTGCCAGCAGCTTAACCCCACAGACCCGAGTCACTGAAGCTTTCTTT.